Listed below are T cell receptor beta chains from one sample, sequenced in a study of response to subunit inactivated influenza vaccine. MiXCR, applied by TCRdb to the RT-PCR reads, yields one record per CDR3 protein. The sample contains over 300,000 distinct CDR3 sequences, 21% of which appear only once. Sequenced material: PBMCs from blood, taken approximately 20 months after vaccination. These receptors came from a man in his fifties or sixties who received an inactivated influenza vaccine. Each CDR3 is given with its conserved first and last residue. The D gene is left open where the match is weak. Rows may omit the clone size; those that give it use once, few, many or a size class.

d_gene	v_gene	abundance	j_gene	CDR3aa
-	TRBV2	once	TRBJ2-7	CASGTAEQYF
-	TRBV20-1	few	TRBJ1-1	CSARNSWNTEAFF
TRBD2	TRBV29-1	few	TRBJ2-5	CSVRENQETQYF
-	TRBV19	-	TRBJ2-1	CASRRGYNEQFF
TRBD2	TRBV4-2	-	TRBJ2-3	CASSQVAGGVVGTDTQYF
TRBD1	TRBV20-1	-	TRBJ1-6	CSPRLGQGDSPLHF
-	TRBV11-2	many	TRBJ1-5	CASSLTDSNQPQHF
TRBD2	TRBV25-1	-	TRBJ2-1	CASNPNSGSSYNEQFF
TRBD1	TRBV2	-	TRBJ1-1	CASTSNPVDRGTEAFF
-	TRBV20-1	-	TRBJ2-7	CSARYPNRDLFYEQYF
-	TRBV18	few	TRBJ1-1	CASSPLVENTEAFF
-	TRBV28	-	TRBJ2-4	CASSRRDGFVSIAKNIQYF
-	TRBV5-1	-	TRBJ2-3	CASRVTSTDTQYF
-	TRBV7-2	few	TRBJ2-5	CASSLGVRNQETQYF